This paragraph covers one T cell receptor (beta chain) sequence. The CDR3 contains 15 residues. Per the germline V gene, CDR1 is MNHEY and CDR2 is SMNVEV (reference sequence). V shed 2 bases and J shed 3 bases, with 10 bases lying between them. In the authors' methods: From reference gene primer amplification, estimates of nucleated cell counts were derived. Clones were sequenced by immunoSEQ multiplex PCR, and TCRdb holds only the in-frame ones, with some missing. V and J calls and clone size are those listed in that table; D and trimming were worked out from the DNA. The table lists 200,000 to 250,000 clones, under 90% of them singletons. These data are taken from a study of blood T cell repertoires in COVID-19. Study-level background: COVID-19 samples, acute and convalescent, were from the United States, Italy and Spain. Sources were T cells, B-cell-depleted T cells, or PBMCs; the material itself was cDNA or gDNA.

This TCR came from a man aged 25 to 45 with active or convalescent COVID-19. The rearrangement uses TRBV27 and TRBJ2-2; no reliable D call. The sequenced sample was peripheral blood. The CDR3 region has the DNA TGTGCCAGCAGTTTACGGAGCGTTTACACCGGGGAGCTGTTTTTT. Its translation: CASSLRSVYTGELFF.